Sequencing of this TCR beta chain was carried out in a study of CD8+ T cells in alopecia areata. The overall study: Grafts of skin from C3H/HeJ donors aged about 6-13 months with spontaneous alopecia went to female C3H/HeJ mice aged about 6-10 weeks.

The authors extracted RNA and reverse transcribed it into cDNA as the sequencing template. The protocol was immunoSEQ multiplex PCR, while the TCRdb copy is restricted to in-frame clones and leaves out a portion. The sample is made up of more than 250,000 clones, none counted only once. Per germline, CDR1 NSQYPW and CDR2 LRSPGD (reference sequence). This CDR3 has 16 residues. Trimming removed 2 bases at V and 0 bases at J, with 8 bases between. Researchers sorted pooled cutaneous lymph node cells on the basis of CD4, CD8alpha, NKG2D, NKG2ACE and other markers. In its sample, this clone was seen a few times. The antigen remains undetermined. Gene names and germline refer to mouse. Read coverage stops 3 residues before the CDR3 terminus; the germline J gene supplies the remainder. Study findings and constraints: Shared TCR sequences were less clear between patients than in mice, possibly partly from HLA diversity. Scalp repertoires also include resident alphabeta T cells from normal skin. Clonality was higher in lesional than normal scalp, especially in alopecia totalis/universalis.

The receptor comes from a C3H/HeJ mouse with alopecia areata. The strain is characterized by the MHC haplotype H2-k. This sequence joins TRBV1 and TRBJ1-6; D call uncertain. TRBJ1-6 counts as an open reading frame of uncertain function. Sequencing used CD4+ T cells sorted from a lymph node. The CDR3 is CTCSALDNSYNSPLYF. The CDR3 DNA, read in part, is TGCACCTGCAGTGCACTCGACAATTCCTATAATTCGCCC.